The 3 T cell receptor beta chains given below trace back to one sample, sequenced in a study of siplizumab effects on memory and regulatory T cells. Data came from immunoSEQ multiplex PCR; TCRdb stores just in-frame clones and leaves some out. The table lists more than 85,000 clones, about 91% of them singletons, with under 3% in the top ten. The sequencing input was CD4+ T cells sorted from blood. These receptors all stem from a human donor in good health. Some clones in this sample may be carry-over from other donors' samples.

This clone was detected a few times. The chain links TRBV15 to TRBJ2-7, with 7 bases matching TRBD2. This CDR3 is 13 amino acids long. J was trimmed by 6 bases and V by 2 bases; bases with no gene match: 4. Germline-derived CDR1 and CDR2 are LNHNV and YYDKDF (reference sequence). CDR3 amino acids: CATSRRSSGEQYF. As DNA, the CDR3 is TGTGCCACCAGCAGACGATCTAGCGGCGAGCAGTACTTC.

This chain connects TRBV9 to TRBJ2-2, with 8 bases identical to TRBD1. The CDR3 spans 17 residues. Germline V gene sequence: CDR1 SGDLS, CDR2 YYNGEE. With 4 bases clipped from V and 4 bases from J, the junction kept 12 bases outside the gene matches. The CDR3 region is CASSQRTGNVATGELFF. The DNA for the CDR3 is TGTGCCAGCAGCCAACGGACAGGGAACGTGGCCACCGGGGAGCTGTTTTTT.

The CDR3 region is CASTQGAYEQYF. CDR3 nucleotides: TGTGCCAGCACCCAGGGAGCCTACGAGCAGTACTTC. The chain links TRBV2 to TRBJ2-7; D may correspond to TRBD1 or TRBD2 (5 bases each). Trimming took off 7 bases at V and 2 bases at J, with 9 bases between the two ends. Per germline, CDR1 SNHLY and CDR2 FYNNEI. This CDR3 has 12 amino acids.